This T cell receptor beta chain was recovered during a study of T cell responses to AZD1222 COVID-19 vaccine. Findings and limits, study-wide: Reportedly, close to half of spike-specific TCRs are directed against unmutated variant regions. After the peak T cell response, and only then, were repertoires sampled. At baseline, seropositivity was found in only a handful of AZD1222 recipients.

The assay was immunoSEQ multiplex PCR, and TCRdb's table has in-frame clones only and misses some. In the table there are about 140,000 clones, around 90% of which are singletons. As to this clone: Its antigen is undetermined.

Researchers grouped second doses given at about 4 or about 12 weeks into one pool. Trimming removed 1 base at V and 6 bases at J, with 13 bases between. Germline V gene lookup returns CDR1 SGHAT and CDR2 FQNNGV. This CDR3 is 15 amino acids long. The chain couples TRBV11-2 to TRBJ2-1; D is unresolved. The TCR sequence derives from an adult who received the AZD1222 COVID-19 vaccine. Sequenced here: peripheral blood, sampled 28 days after the second AZD1222 dose. CDR3 protein: CASSLAWGIGNEQFF. For the CDR3, the DNA is TGTGCCAGCAGCTTAGCGTGGGGAATTGGCAATGAGCAGTTCTTC.